This T cell receptor (beta chain) derives from a study of cytomegalovirus exposure and HLA in healthy donors. Study observations and caveats: In a later analysis, a missense DCLRE1C variant was linked to TCR beta V- and J-gene trimming. The later analysis indicated that the majority of CMV-associated TCR beta chains appeared HLA-restricted. A later analysis found TCR association rates differed by HLA locus, highest for DRB1 and lowest for HLA-C. In vitro checks showed that a few CMV-associated chains really do target CMV antigens.

Germline CDR1 MDHEN, CDR2 SYDVKM. The CDR3 totals 17 residues. V trimming: 1 base; J trimming: 0 bases; junction bases outside the gene matches: 3. A word on this clone: Its antigen is not identified.

In the PCR, 60 Vbeta and 13 Jbeta primers were used. The table came from immunoSEQ multiplex PCR; TCRdb's copy has only in-frame clones and leaves some out. The sample has around 200,000 clones, approximately 78% seen once; the top ten hold roughly 0.73%. The rearrangement links TRBV28 to TRBJ2-3, with 11 bases fitting TRBD2. The sequence was obtained from a woman aged 18-29 years in good health and CMV-seronegative. The specimen sequenced was PBMCs. As DNA, the CDR3 is TGTGCCAGCAGTTTATTCCGGACTAGCGGGAGCACAGATACGCAGTATTTT. Translating gives CASSLFRTSGSTDTQYF.